These 30 T cell receptor beta chains came from one sample sequenced in a study of blood T cell repertoires in COVID-19. Only in-frame clones appear in the TCRdb table, and some are missing; sequencing was by immunoSEQ multiplex PCR. The sample lists some 230,000 clones, roughly 85% occurring once. The sample consisted of peripheral blood. These receptors were collected from a man in his fifties who had recovered from COVID-19.

The genes are TRBV3-1 (or the pseudogene TRBV3-2) and TRBJ1-4; 10 bases are a match to TRBD1. This CDR3 spans 16 amino acids. Trimming took 2 bases from V and 7 from J; bases not matched to a gene: 7. In germline, CDR1 is LGHDT, CDR2 YNNKEL (reference sequence). The CDR3 DNA is TGTGCCAGCAGCCAATCTCTCCGGGACAGGGGTGAAAAACTGTTTTTT. Translating it yields CASSQSLRDRGEKLFF.

V usage is TRBV7-9 and J usage is TRBJ1-5, with TRBD1 matching over 8 bases. The CDR3 runs 14 residues. From germline, CDR1 is SEHNR and CDR2 FQNEAQ (reference sequence). V shed 5 bases, J shed 9 bases, and the junction held 9 bases outside the gene matches. Written as DNA, the CDR3 is TGTGCCAGCAGCAGCCGGGACAGGACAACGCCCCAGCATTTT. It yields the protein CASSSRDRTTPQHF. The full variable domain, in which reference TRBV7-9 and TRBJ1-5 provide the parts outside the CDR3, is DTGVSQNPRHKITKRGQNVTFRCDPISEHNRLYWYRQTLGQGPEFLTYFQNEAQLEKSRLLSDRFSAERPKGSFSTLEIQRTEQGDSAMYLCASSSRDRTTPQHFGDGTRLSIL.

This clone was picked up a small number of times. Other nucleotide sequences in the sample specify the same CDR3. The chain employs TRBV27 and TRBJ2-3, with 9 nucleotides matching TRBD1. The CDR3 runs 17 residues. Per germline, CDR1 MNHEY and CDR2 SMNVEV (reference sequence). The trim removed 6 bases at V and 3 bases at J, leaving 13 bases unmatched. The CDR3 coding sequence is TGTGCCAGCAGCCTAACTGCCGGGACAGGGAGGACAGATACGCAGTATTTT. Translation gives CASSLTAGTGRTDTQYF.

This sequence joins TRBV7-8 and TRBJ1-1; possibly TRBD1 for D (5 bases). V was clipped by 8 bases and J by 7 bases, with 14 bases between them. CDR1 and CDR2 from the germline V gene are SGHVS and FQNEAQ. The CDR3 is made up of 12 amino acids. The CDR3, as DNA: TGTGCCAGCGGGAAGGGGCGTGGTGAAGCTTTCTTT. Translation gives CASGKGRGEAFF.

This clone was observed once. The gene calls are TRBV5-1 and TRBJ2-3; 12 bases align to TRBD1. The CDR3 covers 16 residues. Trimming at V came to 2 bases and at J to 1 base, leaving 2 bases not matched to a gene. CDR1 and CDR2 from the germline V gene are SGHRS and YFSETQ. The CDR3 sequence is CASSFGTGGGTDTQYF. As DNA, the CDR3 is TGCGCCAGCAGCTTCGGGACAGGGGGCGGCACAGATACGCAGTATTTT.

The chain uses TRBV3-1 (or the pseudogene TRBV3-2) and TRBJ1-3, with TRBD1 matching 7 bases. The trim removed 4 bases at V and 4 bases at J, leaving 4 bases unmatched. This CDR3 has 14 amino acids. Germline-derived CDR1 and CDR2 are LGHDT and YNNKEL (reference sequence). CDR3 nucleotide sequence: TGTGCCAGCAGCCGATTGGACAGGGGAAACACCATATATTTT. This encodes CASSRLDRGNTIYF.

The rearrangement links TRBV30 to TRBJ2-5; TRBD2 matches at 8 bases. In germline, CDR1 is GTSNPN, CDR2 SVGIG (reference sequence). V shed 7 bases and J 4 bases; nucleotides not matched to a gene: 11. The CDR3 contains 14 residues. The CDR3 coding sequence is TGTGCCTCCCAAGGACTAGCCCTCGGAGAGACCCAGTACTTC. This translates into CASQGLALGETQYF.

This clone was counted once. This specimen includes other DNA sequences encoding the same CDR3. The V call is TRBV3-1 (or the pseudogene TRBV3-2), the J call TRBJ2-3; 12 nucleotides align to TRBD2. The CDR3 runs 18 residues. Per the germline V gene, CDR1 is LGHDT and CDR2 is YNNKEL (reference sequence). V lost 4 bases to trimming and J lost 1 base; unmatched junction nucleotides: 9. This CDR3 reads CASSRPGLAGGGTDTQYF. CDR3 nucleotides: TGTGCCAGCAGCCGACCGGGACTAGCGGGTGGAGGCACAGATACGCAGTATTTT.

This chain connects TRBV6-2 or TRBV6-3 to TRBJ1-1, with unresolved D. Germline lookup yields CDR1 MNHEY and CDR2 SVGEGT. The CDR3 has 14 residues. Trimming shortened V by 1 base and J by 5 bases, and 11 bases separated the two germline ends. The CDR3 here is CASSYYGIQTEAFF. In DNA, the CDR3 is TGTGCCAGCAGTTACTACGGGATCCAGACTGAAGCTTTCTTT.

This chain's CDR3 is CASRPGAGWNEKLFF. The DNA of the CDR3 is TGTGCCAGCCGACCCGGTGCAGGGTGGAATGAAAAACTGTTTTTT. The rearrangement uses TRBV27 and TRBJ1-4, with a tentative D call TRBD1 (5 bases). This CDR3 spans 15 amino acids. The V end was cut by 8 bases, the J end by 5 bases, with 18 bases between. Germline V CDR1 and CDR2: MNHEY, SMNVEV (reference sequence).

Only one count was recorded for this clone. The chain couples TRBV6-1 to TRBJ2-3; D ambiguous. With 3 bases removed from V and 4 bases from J, the gap between germline ends came to 11 bases. Germline V lookup: CDR1 MNHNS, CDR2 SASEGT. This CDR3 is built from 14 residues. CDR3 DNA sequence: TGTGCCAGCAGTGACGCTAGTCGGGCAGATACGCAGTATTTT. It encodes CASSDASRADTQYF.

This clone was counted once. The rearrangement uses TRBV11-2 and TRBJ2-3, with D possibly TRBD1 on 5 matching bases. Germline CDR1 and CDR2: SGHAT and FQNNGV. The V gene lost 4 bases and the J gene lost 7 bases, with 15 bases spanning the gap. The CDR3 length is 14 residues. CDR3 residues: CASSSLTELYTQYF. The CDR3, as DNA: TGTGCCAGCAGCTCGCTGACAGAACTCTATACGCAGTATTTT.

CDR3 coding DNA: TGTGCCAGTAGTTCCGGGGTCCTTAATAGCAATCAGCCCCAGCATTTT. Its translation: CASSSGVLNSNQPQHF. The V gene is TRBV19, the J gene TRBJ1-5; D is unclear. The CDR3 has 16 amino acids. CDR1 is LNHDA, CDR2 SQIVND, per germline (reference sequence). Deletions cut 5 bases from V and 0 bases from J, with 14 bases between.

This clone was counted once. The genes are TRBV28 and TRBJ2-7, with 8 bases identical to TRBD2. Germline values: CDR1 MDHEN, CDR2 SYDVKM. Trimming removed 6 bases from V and 3 bases from J; junction bases left unmatched: 10. This CDR3 region has 15 residues. The DNA for the CDR3 is TGTGCCAGCAGCTCACTAGCGGCGAACGTCTACGAGCAGTACTTC. Its protein product is CASSSLAANVYEQYF.

The chain joins TRBV6-5 to TRBJ1-4; D is undetermined. Germline values: CDR1 MNHEY, CDR2 SVGAGI. V was shortened by 2 bases and J by 8 bases, with 9 bases between the two germline ends. CDR3 size: 13 residues. This CDR3 is CASSYGQWEKLFF. DNA of the CDR3: TGTGCCAGCAGTTACGGGCAGTGGGAAAAACTGTTTTTT.

The chain couples TRBV11-2 to TRBJ2-7; the D gene is possibly TRBD2 (6 bases). Germline-derived CDR1 and CDR2 are SGHAT and FQNNGV. V was cut by 4 bases and J by 4 bases, with 11 bases left in between. The length of the CDR3 is 13 residues. The CDR3 bases are TGTGCCAGCAGCTGGGACTTGGGGTACGAGCAGTACTTC. Translation gives CASSWDLGYEQYF.

The chain is built from TRBV30 and TRBJ1-1, with D unclear. Per the germline V gene, CDR1 is GTSNPN and CDR2 is SVGIG (reference sequence). V shed 3 bases and J shed 0 bases, with 8 bases lying between them. This CDR3 spans 13 amino acids. The CDR3 coding sequence is TGTGCCTGGAGGGGCGTATTGAACACTGAAGCTTTCTTT. Its protein product is CAWRGVLNTEAFF.

V is TRBV5-1 and J is TRBJ1-3, with D possibly being TRBD1 (5 bases). The CDR3 contains 17 residues. Trimming pared 4 bases from V and 2 bases from J, leaving 19 bases between. Germline CDR1 is SGHRS and CDR2 is YFSETQ. CDR3 nucleotide sequence: TGCGCCAGCAGCCAAGGGCCCCCGGGAGGGGCTGGAAACACCATATATTTT. This sequence encodes CASSQGPPGGAGNTIYF.

The chain uses TRBV9 and TRBJ2-4; TRBD1 matches 10 bases. This CDR3 has 14 residues. Germline-derived CDR1 and CDR2 are SGDLS and YYNGEE. The V and J ends lost 4 bases and 8 bases, in that order; junction bases with no gene match: 6. CDR3 region: CASSPQTGGDIQYF. CDR3 nucleotide sequence: TGTGCCAGCAGCCCCCAGACAGGGGGCGACATTCAGTACTTC.

Only one count was recorded for this clone. The rearrangement joins TRBV18 to TRBJ2-5; TRBD1 is a possible D gene (6 bases). V gave up 1 base and J gave up 6 bases, with 9 bases separating them. This CDR3 comprises 13 residues. Looked up from germline, CDR1 is KGHSH and CDR2 is LQKENI. CDR3 DNA: TGTGCCAGCTCACCACAGGGGGAGAAGACCCAGTACTTC. This codes for CASSPQGEKTQYF. Variable domain in full (rest from reference TRBV18 and TRBJ2-5): NAGVMQNPRHLVRRRGQEARLRCSPMKGHSHVYWYRQLPEEGLKFMVYLQKENIIDESGMPKERFSAEFPKEGPSILRIQQVVRGDSAAYFCASSPQGEKTQYFGPGTRLLVL.

The genes are TRBV11-2 and TRBJ1-2; possible D gene TRBD1, 6 bases. The CDR3 length is 15 residues. The V gene lost 0 bases and the J gene lost 2 bases, with 10 bases spanning the gap. Germline V lookup: CDR1 SGHAT, CDR2 FQNNGV. The CDR3 sequence: CASSLEAGANYGYTF. CDR3 bases: TGTGCCAGCAGCTTAGAGGCAGGGGCGAACTATGGCTACACCTTC.

V usage is TRBV11-2 and J usage is TRBJ2-3; 13 nucleotides agree with TRBD2. The CDR3 contains 18 residues. Germline lookup yields CDR1 SGHAT and CDR2 FQNNGV. V shed 4 bases and J 3 bases; nucleotides not matched to a gene: 10. This CDR3 is CASSSPFGTSGTTDTQYF. The CDR3 coding sequence is TGTGCCAGCAGCTCCCCATTCGGGACTAGCGGGACTACAGATACGCAGTATTTT.

This chain uses TRBV5-5 with TRBJ2-1; D is ambiguous. Germline CDR1 and CDR2: SGHKS and YYEKEE (reference sequence). The length of the CDR3 is 15 residues. V gave up 0 bases and J gave up 7 bases, with 14 bases separating them. As DNA, the CDR3 is TGTGCCAGCAGCTTGGTGCCGGGTCTTCGGAATGAGCAGTTCTTC. Translating it yields CASSLVPGLRNEQFF.

This clone has a handful of counts. The CDR3: CASSLTGRGEAFF. In nucleotides, the CDR3 is TGTGCCAGCAGTCTTACCGGCAGGGGTGAAGCTTTCTTT. This sequence joins TRBV27 and TRBJ1-1; possible D gene TRBD1, 6 bases. The CDR3 sequence is 13 residues long. The V end lost 5 bases, the J end lost 7 bases, and 14 bases lay between the germline ends. Germline loops: CDR1 MNHEY, CDR2 SMNVEV (reference sequence).

This chain links TRBV10-2 with TRBJ1-1, with a possible D match to TRBD1 (6 bases). This CDR3 has 13 residues. Deletions cut 7 bases from V and 3 bases from J, with 12 bases between. Germline CDR1 is WSHSY and CDR2 is SAAADI. The CDR3 sequence: CASILQGDTEAFF. CDR3 coding DNA: TGCGCCAGCATCCTACAGGGAGACACTGAAGCTTTCTTT.

J is TRBJ2-2 and V is TRBV7-2; D ambiguous. The CDR3 is 12 residues long. Germline CDR1 and CDR2: SGHTA and FQGNSA. V lost 4 bases, J lost 3 bases, and 3 bases lay in between. In DNA, the CDR3 is TGTGCCAGCAGCTCCTACACCGGGGAGCTGTTTTTT. The encoded protein is CASSSYTGELFF.

V and J are TRBV28 and TRBJ2-1; 11 positions agree with TRBD2. Looked up from germline, CDR1 is MDHEN and CDR2 is SYDVKM. The V segment lost 5 bases and the J segment 1 base; nucleotides outside the gene matches: 7. CDR3 length: 17 residues. The CDR3 sequence: CASSTPTSGTSYNEQFF. For the CDR3, the DNA is TGTGCCAGCAGTACACCGACTAGCGGGACTTCCTACAATGAGCAGTTCTTC.

The chain carries TRBV28 and TRBJ1-5, with D possibly TRBD1 on 5 matching bases. Germline assignment: CDR1 MDHEN and CDR2 SYDVKM. This CDR3 contains 15 residues. Trimming removed 6 bases at V and 2 bases at J, with 14 bases between. For the CDR3, the DNA is TGTGCCAGCAGAGCAAGTAGGGGTGGCAATCAGCCCCAGCATTTT. This translates into CASRASRGGNQPQHF.

The chain couples TRBV19 to TRBJ2-7, with D maybe TRBD2 (6 bases). Trimming removed 2 bases at V and 2 bases at J, with 13 bases between. Germline lookup yields CDR1 LNHDA and CDR2 SQIVND (reference sequence). CDR3 length equals 15 residues. The CDR3 nucleotides are TGTGCCAGTAGTATAAATTTGGGGGGACCCTACGAGCAGTACTTC. Translated, it gives CASSINLGGPYEQYF. The variable domain in full, completed from reference TRBV19 and TRBJ2-7, reads DGGITQSPKYLFRKEGQNVTLSCEQNLNHDAMYWYRQDPGQGLRLIYYSQIVNDFQKGDIAEGYSVSREKKESFPLTVTSAQKNPTAFYLCASSINLGGPYEQYFGPGTRLTVT.

The sample holds a few counts of this clone. This chain joins TRBV7-2 and TRBJ2-5, with 7 bases lining up with TRBD1. The germline V gene has CDR1 SGHTA and CDR2 FQGNSA. V trimming: 2 bases; J trimming: 7 bases; junction bases outside the gene matches: 7. There are 14 residues in the CDR3. This CDR3 is CASSLKASGGTQYF. CDR3 sequence (DNA): TGTGCCAGCAGCTTAAAAGCGTCAGGGGGGACCCAGTACTTC.